This section outlines one T cell receptor beta chain sequence together with its context. Antigen specificity is unknown. The repertoire was sequenced with immunoSEQ multiplex PCR; TCRdb's copy has only in-frame clones and lacks some. Of approximately 100,000 clones listed, 70% to 90% are singletons. The sample is drawn from a study of T cell responses to AZD1222 COVID-19 vaccine. General study points: Samples come after the peak T cell response, not at day 14. Seropositive at baseline were only a handful of AZD1222 recipients.

In germline, CDR1 is SGHRS, CDR2 YFSETQ. CDR3 length equals 13 residues. V was cut by 7 bases and J by 1 base, with 10 bases left in between. Sequences were derived from peripheral blood, sampled on day 0 of AZD1222 vaccination. The clonotype comes from an adult in good health. The rearrangement uses TRBV5-1 and TRBJ2-3, with D possibly matching TRBD1 (5 bases). The CDR3 loop reads CASGDRRTDTQYF. DNA for the CDR3: TGCGCCAGCGGTGACAGACGCACAGATACGCAGTATTTT.